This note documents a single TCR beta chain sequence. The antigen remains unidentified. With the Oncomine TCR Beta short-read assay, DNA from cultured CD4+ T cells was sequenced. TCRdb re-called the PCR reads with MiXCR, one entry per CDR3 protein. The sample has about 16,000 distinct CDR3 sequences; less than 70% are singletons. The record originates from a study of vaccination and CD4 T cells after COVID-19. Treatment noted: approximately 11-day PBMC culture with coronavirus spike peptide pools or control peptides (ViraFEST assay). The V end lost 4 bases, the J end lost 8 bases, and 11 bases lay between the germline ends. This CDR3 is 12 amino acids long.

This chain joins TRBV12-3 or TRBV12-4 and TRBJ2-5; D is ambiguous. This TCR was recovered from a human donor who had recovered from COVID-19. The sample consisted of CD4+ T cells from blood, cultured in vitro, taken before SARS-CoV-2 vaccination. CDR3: CASSSPVKTQYF. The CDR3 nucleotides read TGTGCCAGCAGTTCACCCGTTAAAACCCAGTACTTC.